The 3 T cell receptor beta chains below were found in one sample sequenced in a study of cytomegalovirus exposure and HLA in healthy donors. 13 Jbeta primers and 60 Vbeta primers were used for the PCR. TCRdb keeps only in-frame clones here, not all; method: immunoSEQ multiplex PCR. This table has roughly 130,000 clones, around 82% appearing once. The sample was PBMCs. The receptors shown here come from a male donor in good health and CMV-seropositive.

DNA for the CDR3: TGTGCCAGCAGCTTGAGGACAGGGTTCAACACAGATACGCAGTATTTT. Translation gives CASSLRTGFNTDTQYF. V gene TRBV7-2 combines with J gene TRBJ2-3; 8 nucleotides line up with TRBD1. V was pared by 3 bases and J by 2 bases, with 7 bases of the junction left unmatched. This CDR3 has 16 amino acids. Germline V lookup: CDR1 SGHTA, CDR2 FQGNSA.

This sequence joins TRBV19 and TRBJ1-1, with D maybe TRBD1 (5 bases). V dropped 8 bases and J dropped 3 bases, with 10 bases sitting between them. CDR1 is LNHDA and CDR2 is SQIVND in the germline V gene (reference sequence). The CDR3 runs to 12 residues. The CDR3 is CASWGGHTEAFF. The CDR3 DNA sequence: TGTGCCAGTTGGGGGGGTCACACTGAAGCTTTCTTT.

This chain links TRBV29-1 with TRBJ2-1, with 7 bases lining up with TRBD2. The germline V gene has CDR1 SQVTM and CDR2 ANQGSEA. This CDR3 spans 15 amino acids. The ends lost 6 bases at V and 0 bases at J; junction bases unmatched: 8. For the CDR3, the DNA is TGCAGCGTCCCGTCGGGCGGGAGCTCCTACAATGAGCAGTTCTTC. This gives the protein CSVPSGGSSYNEQFF.